This entry is about one TCR beta chain. The conserved phenylalanine or tryptophan is not found at the CDR3 terminus, so this likely reflects a read error. Because the CDR3's place on the DNA is in doubt, the DNA is left out and the CDR3 is given as listed by TCRdb. The sample is drawn from a study of tumor-infiltrating lymphocytes in oesophageal squamous cell carcinoma. TCRdb analysed the PCR reads with MiXCR anew, one entry per CDR3 protein. The data contain some 12,000 distinct CDR3 sequences, under 70% of them singletons. The clonotype was recovered from a female donor with esophageal squamous cell carcinoma. The sequenced material came from esophageal tumor tissue.

CDR3 protein: CASSFLPGRYNSPLHFGP. V is TRBV11-2 and J is TRBJ2-3; the listed D gene, TRBD1, was not tested against the DNA. From its first to its last residue, the CDR3 has 18 amino acids. Germline lookup yields CDR1 SGHAT and CDR2 FQNNGV.